This T cell receptor beta chain was profiled in a study of T cells in Graves' hyperthyroidism and ophthalmopathy. Notes on the study in general: Researchers found most expanded thyroid clonotypes above 0.001 in blood as well.

The authors deemed Graves' hyperthyroidism stable absent ophthalmopathy progression within 18 months. Patients aged 18 to 65 had newly diagnosed hyperthyroidism lasting under 2 months. The germline V gene encodes CDR1 LNHDA and CDR2 SQIVND (reference sequence). This CDR3 contains 15 residues. V lost 6 bases, J lost 0 bases, and 14 bases lay in between. This clonotype was detected many times. Its cognate antigen is unknown. TCR beta CDR3 regions were amplified from RNA transcripts. With the HTBI primer set, the TCR CDR3 went through a first round of RT-PCR. TCRdb reprocessed the multiplex PCR reads via MiXCR and lists one record per CDR3 protein. The table lists more than 550,000 distinct CDR3 sequences, approximately 15% of them singletons, with roughly a sixth in the top ten.

The clonotype originates from a man aged 50 or older with Graves' hyperthyroidism. V usage is TRBV19 and J usage is TRBJ1-1; perhaps TRBD1 as D (5 bases). Sequencing was carried out using blood. The CDR3 region has the DNA TGTGCCAGTAGAGGGGCTCCCTTGATGAACACTGAAGCTTTCTTT. This sequence encodes CASRGAPLMNTEAFF. The full variable domain, its missing parts supplied by reference TRBV19 and TRBJ1-1, is DGGITQSPKYLFRKEGQNVTLSCEQNLNHDAMYWYRQDPGQGLRLIYYSQIVNDFQKGDIAEGYSVSREKKESFPLTVTSAQKNPTAFYLCASRGAPLMNTEAFFGQGTRLTVV.